The source of this T cell receptor beta chain is a study of OX40 agonist ivuxolimab in advanced cancers. Sequencing was performed with immunoSEQ multiplex PCR; in TCRdb, only in-frame clones are kept and a portion is missing. The sample lists tens of thousands of clones; more than 70% were seen once. The CDR3 runs 15 residues. V gave up 4 bases and J gave up 4 bases; unmatched junction bases: 6. Germline V gene lookup returns CDR1 MGHRA and CDR2 YSYEKL. Material: CD4+ or CD8+ T cells sorted from blood, obtained in a trial of the OX40 agonist ivuxolimab. This sequence joins TRBV4-1 and TRBJ1-4; 7 bases agree with TRBD1. This TCR came from an adult with an advanced solid tumor such as melanoma, head and neck, liver or kidney cancer. The CDR3 DNA is TGCGCCAGCAGCCTCGCGGGACAGCTTAATGAAAAACTGTTTTTT. Amino acid sequence: CASSLAGQLNEKLFF.